The 16 T cell receptor beta chains in this list originate from one sample, sequenced in a study of shared T cell receptors in the human thymus. Measured with immunoSEQ multiplex PCR; TCRdb has only the in-frame clones, and not every one. The profile covers roughly 550,000 clones, with more than 75% appearing a single time and about 0.012% taken by the ten largest. These data were likewise used in another study, on human thymus T cells.

The sequencing sample was made of thymocytes. These TCRs come from a boy less than two years old with a congenital heart defect.

In this sample, this clone turned up a few times. The chain recombines TRBV18 with TRBJ2-7; 11 bases map to TRBD2. V was pared by 2 bases and J by 2 bases, with 5 bases of the junction left unmatched. Looked up from germline, CDR1 is KGHSH and CDR2 is LQKENI. The CDR3 is 16 amino acids. CDR3 residues: CASSPMVAGGAYEQYF. In nucleotides, the CDR3 is TGTGCCAGCTCACCAATGGTAGCGGGAGGGGCCTACGAGCAGTACTTC.

The chain couples TRBV14 to TRBJ2-7; D gene ambiguous. This CDR3 is 11 amino acids long. Germline V gene data show CDR1 as SGHDN and CDR2 as FVKESK. V was shortened by 3 bases and J by 2 bases, with 2 bases between the two germline ends. CDR3 sequence: CASSHAYEQYF. The CDR3 coding sequence is TGTGCCAGCAGCCACGCCTACGAGCAGTACTTC. Full variable domain (rest looked up from reference TRBV14 and TRBJ2-7): EAGVTQFPSHSVIEKGQTVTLRCDPISGHDNLYWYRRVMGKEIKFLLHFVKESKQDESGMPNNRFLAERTGGTYSTLKVQPAELEDSGVYFCASSHAYEQYFGPGTRLTVT.

The V and J genes are TRBV28 and TRBJ2-7; D is perhaps TRBD2 (6 bases). Germline loops: CDR1 MDHEN, CDR2 SYDVKM. V was pared by 3 bases and J by 5 bases, with 20 bases between. CDR3 length: 16 amino acids. The CDR3 bases are TGTGCCAGCAGTTTGCGAGCGGGCCCGAGGCCCCACGAGCAGTACTTC. Translated, it gives CASSLRAGPRPHEQYF.

The rearrangement links TRBV9 to TRBJ2-3; 10 bases are shared with TRBD2. From germline, CDR1 is SGDLS and CDR2 YYNGEE. With 2 bases clipped from V and 3 bases from J, the junction kept 3 bases outside the gene matches. CDR3 length: 15 residues. The CDR3 region is CASSVSGRRTDTQYF. Here the CDR3 DNA reads TGTGCCAGCAGCGTTAGCGGGAGGCGGACAGATACGCAGTATTTT.

V and J are TRBV18 and TRBJ2-1; 9 nucleotides match TRBD2. This CDR3 is 18 amino acids long. Germline V lookup: CDR1 KGHSH, CDR2 LQKENI. Trimming removed 0 bases from V and 1 base from J; junction bases left unmatched: 7. The CDR3 sequence: CASSPPGPGLASYNEQFF. CDR3 bases: TGTGCCAGCTCACCACCGGGGCCGGGACTAGCTTCCTACAATGAGCAGTTCTTC.

This chain connects TRBV6-5 to TRBJ2-7; TRBD1 aligns across 10 bases. Germline CDR1 is MNHEY and CDR2 is SVGAGI. The trim removed 5 bases at V and 2 bases at J, leaving 3 bases unmatched. This CDR3 region has 14 residues. CDR3 in amino acids: CASSLGQGPYEQYF. CDR3 sequence (DNA): TGTGCCAGCAGTCTGGGACAGGGGCCCTACGAGCAGTACTTC.

The genes are TRBV19 and TRBJ1-5, with TRBD1 matching 8 bases. V lost 4 bases to trimming and J lost 0 bases; unmatched junction nucleotides: 11. There are 18 residues in the CDR3. Per germline, CDR1 LNHDA and CDR2 SQIVND (reference sequence). The CDR3 DNA sequence: TGTGCCAGTAGTACAGACAGGGGATCTGGGTATAGCAATCAGCCCCAGCATTTT. It is translated as CASSTDRGSGYSNQPQHF. Full variable domain (rest looked up from reference TRBV19 and TRBJ1-5): DGGITQSPKYLFRKEGQNVTLSCEQNLNHDAMYWYRQDPGQGLRLIYYSQIVNDFQKGDIAEGYSVSREKKESFPLTVTSAQKNPTAFYLCASSTDRGSGYSNQPQHFGDGTRLSIL.

The J gene is TRBJ2-7, the V gene TRBV7-2; possible D gene TRBD1, 6 bases. Trimming removed 5 bases at V and 3 bases at J, with 17 bases between. Per the germline V gene, CDR1 is SGHTA and CDR2 is FQGNSA. This CDR3 region has 15 residues. CDR3 in amino acids: CASSTEDRFNYEQYF. In nucleotides, the CDR3 is TGTGCCAGCAGCACCGAGGACAGATTCAACTACGAGCAGTACTTC. Together with reference TRBV7-2 and TRBJ2-7, the CDR3 gives the full variable domain: GAGVSQSPSNKVTEKGKDVELRCDPISGHTALYWYRQSLGQGLEFLIYFQGNSAPDKSGLPSDRFSAERTGGSVSTLTIQRTQQEDSAVYLCASSTEDRFNYEQYFGPGTRLTVT.

The V call is TRBV19, the J call TRBJ1-2; a weak D match, TRBD1 (5 bases). Trimming shortened V by 5 bases and J by 4 bases, and 20 bases separated the two germline ends. Germline V gene lookup returns CDR1 LNHDA and CDR2 SQIVND (reference sequence). The CDR3 runs 16 residues. The CDR3 spells CASSLSGLLGFYGYTF. CDR3 sequence (DNA): TGTGCCAGTAGTCTATCGGGACTTCTGGGCTTCTATGGCTACACCTTC.

The chain combines TRBV30 with TRBJ1-1, with TRBD1 as a possible D gene (5 bases). The CDR3 runs 14 residues. CDR1 is GTSNPN and CDR2 is SVGIG in the germline V gene (reference sequence). The V gene lost 3 bases and the J gene lost 1 base, with 12 bases spanning the gap. CDR3 in DNA: TGTGCCTGGAGCGATACAGGCCCGAACACTGAAGCTTTCTTT. It specifies CAWSDTGPNTEAFF.

This chain uses TRBV5-1 with TRBJ2-7; 13 nucleotides line up with TRBD2. Trimming removed 3 bases from V and 4 bases from J; junction bases left unmatched: 4. The CDR3 runs to 15 residues. CDR1 is SGHRS and CDR2 is YFSETQ in the germline V gene. The CDR3 nucleotides are TGCGCCAGCAGCTCCAGGACTAGCGGGAGATACGAGCAGTACTTC. The encoded protein is CASSSRTSGRYEQYF. The entire variable domain, with the rest obtained from reference TRBV5-1 and TRBJ2-7, is as follows: KAGVTQTPRYLIKTRGQQVTLSCSPISGHRSVSWYQQTPGQGLQFLFEYFSETQRNKGNFPGRFSGRQFSNSRSEMNVSTLELGDSALYLCASSSRTSGRYEQYFGPGTRLTVT.

This clone was seen only a few times. The rearrangement links TRBV19 to TRBJ1-1; TRBD1 might be the D (5 bases). Germline loops: CDR1 LNHDA, CDR2 SQIVND (reference sequence). The CDR3 contains 13 residues. V dropped 10 bases and J dropped 0 bases, with 12 bases sitting between them. The CDR3 bases are TGTGCCACACGGGAGGGGATGAACACTGAAGCTTTCTTT. Protein product: CATREGMNTEAFF.

The rearrangement joins TRBV5-5 to TRBJ2-7; 9 bases line up with TRBD1. The CDR3 covers 14 residues. V trimming: 4 bases; J trimming: 4 bases; junction bases outside the gene matches: 6. CDR1 and CDR2 (germline): SGHKS, YYEKEE (reference sequence). The CDR3 DNA reads TGTGCCAGCAGCCCCGGGACAGGGCCTTACGAGCAGTACTTC. It translates to CASSPGTGPYEQYF.

This chain's CDR3 is CSPTRLAGDPQETQYF. As DNA, the CDR3 is TGCAGCCCTACGAGACTAGCGGGAGACCCACAAGAGACCCAGTACTTC. This chain connects TRBV29-1 to TRBJ2-5; 12 bases line up with TRBD2. V lost 8 bases, J lost 2 bases, and 12 bases stayed unmatched. The CDR3 is 16 amino acids. Germline values: CDR1 SQVTM, CDR2 ANQGSEA. Supplemented by reference TRBV29-1 and TRBJ2-5, the full variable domain reads SAVISQKPSRDICQRGTSLTIQCQVDSQVTMMFWYRQQPGQSLTLIATANQGSEATYESGFVIDKFPISRPNLTFSTLTVSNMSPEDSSIYLCSPTRLAGDPQETQYFGPGTRLLVL.

This clone occurred once. The chain employs TRBV28 and TRBJ2-7; 10 nucleotides agree with TRBD1. J lost 2 bases, V lost 8 bases, and 6 bases had no gene match. The CDR3 spans 14 residues. Germline V gene sequence: CDR1 MDHEN, CDR2 SYDVKM. In DNA form, the CDR3 reads TGTGCCAGCCACCCGGGACAGGGGACCTACGAGCAGTACTTC. Amino acids: CASHPGQGTYEQYF.

The chain recombines TRBV11-3 with TRBJ2-7; TRBD1 aligns across 9 bases. The CDR3 sequence is 15 residues long. The ends lost 5 bases at V and 2 bases at J; junction bases unmatched: 7. Germline CDR1 is SGHNT and CDR2 is YENEEA. CDR3 in amino acids: CASSHTGTGTYEQYF. The DNA for the CDR3 is TGTGCCAGCAGCCATACCGGGACAGGGACCTACGAGCAGTACTTC.